This TCR beta chain was obtained from a study of CD8+ T cells in alopecia areata. Study-level information: Those patients who were treated received oral tofacitinib, which was given at 5 to 10 mg twice daily for moderate-to-severe alopecia areata.

In this sample, this clone turned up a few times. Sequencing templates came from extracted RNA that was reverse transcribed into cDNA. Data came from immunoSEQ multiplex PCR; TCRdb stores just in-frame clones and leaves some out. The sample contains 95,000 to 110,000 clones, around 83% of which appear only once. With 4 bases clipped from V and 1 base from J, the junction kept 6 bases outside the gene matches. CDR3 length: 15 residues. In germline, CDR1 is SGHDT, CDR2 YYEEEE. Treatment in this sample: oral pan-JAK inhibitor, 5-10 mg twice daily. The sequence was collected from a human donor with alopecia areata. The chain links TRBV5-6 to TRBJ1-1; 8 nucleotides agree with TRBD1. Sequenced material: CD8+ T cells sorted from blood, taken at week 24, from a patient treated with tofacitinib. CDR3 DNA: TGTGCCAGCAGCCACCCCAGGGGGCAGAACACTGAAGCTTTCTTT. It yields the protein CASSHPRGQNTEAFF.